These T cell receptor beta chains were read from a single sample in a study of blood T cell repertoires in COVID-19. Sequencing used immunoSEQ multiplex PCR; TCRdb keeps in-frame clones, though not all of them. The profile shows around 200,000 clones, around 87% of them singletons. The sequencing sample was made of peripheral blood. These receptors originate from a woman between 18 and 29 years old who had recovered from COVID-19. Each CDR3 is given with its conserved first and last residue. Fields, in order: V gene, J gene, CDR3 protein.

v_call: TRBV7-9
j_call: TRBJ2-3
cdr3_aa: CASSLQDTQYF

v_call: TRBV9
j_call: TRBJ2-2
cdr3_aa: CASSATGDAGELFF

v_call: TRBV6-2/TRBV6-3
j_call: TRBJ2-3
cdr3_aa: CASSFTLAGGEDTQYF

v_call: TRBV18
j_call: TRBJ2-1
cdr3_aa: CASSPPPGGGGNEQFF

v_call: TRBV12-3/TRBV12-4
j_call: TRBJ2-7
cdr3_aa: CASSPGFGEQYF

v_call: TRBV9
j_call: TRBJ2-2
cdr3_aa: CASSPRLNGGELFF

v_call: TRBV24-1
j_call: TRBJ1-5
cdr3_aa: CATGGGASNQPQHF

v_call: TRBV29-1
j_call: TRBJ2-5
cdr3_aa: CSVEGPKGGETQYF

v_call: TRBV19
j_call: TRBJ2-5
cdr3_aa: CASGQKETQYF

v_call: TRBV12-3/TRBV12-4
j_call: TRBJ1-4
cdr3_aa: CASSVDFREKLFF

v_call: TRBV2
j_call: TRBJ2-5
cdr3_aa: CASSGVKETQYF

v_call: TRBV27
j_call: TRBJ2-1
cdr3_aa: CASSLTGDNEQFF

v_call: TRBV6-5
j_call: TRBJ2-1
cdr3_aa: CASSPTWGDNEQFF

v_call: TRBV20-1
j_call: TRBJ1-1
cdr3_aa: CSAPVNSEAFF

v_call: TRBV11-2
j_call: TRBJ2-5
cdr3_aa: CASSPGEETQYF

v_call: TRBV9
j_call: TRBJ1-2
cdr3_aa: CASSVDLGEVGYTF

v_call: TRBV5-1
j_call: TRBJ2-5
cdr3_aa: CASSLYSTGGASQETQYF

v_call: TRBV7-9
j_call: TRBJ2-2
cdr3_aa: CASSLDGGELFF

v_call: TRBV5-5
j_call: TRBJ2-3
cdr3_aa: CASSSLQGDTQYF

v_call: TRBV6-6
j_call: TRBJ2-5
cdr3_aa: CATTLQGAGETQYF

v_call: TRBV7-2
j_call: TRBJ1-1
cdr3_aa: CASSRDRVNTEAFF

v_call: TRBV12-3/TRBV12-4
j_call: TRBJ1-1
cdr3_aa: CASSTGPNTEAFF

v_call: TRBV5-1
j_call: TRBJ2-1
cdr3_aa: CASSRRGGRGNEQFF

v_call: TRBV19
j_call: TRBJ2-1
cdr3_aa: CASSISLAGGPYNEQFF

v_call: TRBV5-1
j_call: TRBJ1-1
cdr3_aa: CASSKQGYSTEAFF

v_call: TRBV3-1/TRBV3-2
j_call: TRBJ2-3
cdr3_aa: CASSQLRGLAGGPQDASTDTQYF

v_call: TRBV24-1
j_call: TRBJ1-1
cdr3_aa: CATSDRTGSEAFF

v_call: TRBV19
j_call: TRBJ1-2
cdr3_aa: CASRPTDSPSEGYTF

v_call: TRBV21-1
j_call: TRBJ2-5
cdr3_aa: CASSTSRAQETQYF

v_call: TRBV7-9
j_call: TRBJ1-5
cdr3_aa: CASSLSSNQPQHF

v_call: TRBV27
j_call: TRBJ1-4
cdr3_aa: CASRRNRGRWSEKLFF

v_call: TRBV20-1
j_call: TRBJ2-5
cdr3_aa: CSASSGGLFRETQYF

v_call: TRBV18
j_call: TRBJ2-1
cdr3_aa: CASSSKSASEQFF

v_call: TRBV3-1/TRBV3-2
j_call: TRBJ2-3
cdr3_aa: CASSQTGSGRREDTQYF

v_call: TRBV18
j_call: TRBJ2-3
cdr3_aa: CASSPGRGLLGDTQYF